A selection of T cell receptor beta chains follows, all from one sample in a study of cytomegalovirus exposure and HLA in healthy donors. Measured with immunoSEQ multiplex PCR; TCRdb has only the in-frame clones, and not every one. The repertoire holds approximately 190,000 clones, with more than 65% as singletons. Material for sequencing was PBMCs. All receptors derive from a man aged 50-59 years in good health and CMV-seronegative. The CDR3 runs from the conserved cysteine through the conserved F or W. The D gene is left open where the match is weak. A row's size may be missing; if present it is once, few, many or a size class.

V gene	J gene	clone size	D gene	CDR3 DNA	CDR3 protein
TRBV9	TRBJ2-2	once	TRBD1	TGTGCCAGCAGCCCCCGACAGGGGTCGGGCACCGGGGAGCTGTTTTTT	CASSPRQGSGTGELFF
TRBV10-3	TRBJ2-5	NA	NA	TGTGCCATCAGTGCACCTCGGGATGGGGAGACCCAGTACTTC	CAISAPRDGETQYF
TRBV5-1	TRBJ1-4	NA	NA	TGCGCCAGCAGCTTGGCAGGCTTGGATGAAAAACTGTTTTTT	CASSLAGLDEKLFF
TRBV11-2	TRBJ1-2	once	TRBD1	TGTGCCAGCAGCCGGGGACAGGGCGTCTATGGCTACACCTTC	CASSRGQGVYGYTF
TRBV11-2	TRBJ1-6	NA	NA	TGTGCCAGCAGCTACAGGCCTTATAATTCACCCCTCCACTTT	CASSYRPYNSPLHF
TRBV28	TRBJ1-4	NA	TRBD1	TGTGCCAGCAGTTCGGGGACAGAGGTTGAAAAACTGTTTTTT	CASSSGTEVEKLFF
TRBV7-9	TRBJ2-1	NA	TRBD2	TGTGCCAGCAGCTCGGCCCTAGCGGGGGGATACAATGAGCAGTTCTTC	CASSSALAGGYNEQFF
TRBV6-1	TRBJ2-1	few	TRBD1	TGTGCCAGCAGTGATACCGGGACAGGGTCCCATGAGCAGTTCTTC	CASSDTGTGSHEQFF
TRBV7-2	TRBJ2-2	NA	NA	TGTGCCAGCGGGCAGCCGACGAACACCGGGGAGCTGTTTTTT	CASGQPTNTGELFF
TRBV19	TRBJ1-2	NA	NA	TGTGCCAGTAGTATGCGGTCCGGAAACTATGGCTACACCTTC	CASSMRSGNYGYTF
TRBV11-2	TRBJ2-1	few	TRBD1	TGTGCCAGCAGCTTAGTGTACTTCGACGAGACAGGGGCTCACAATGAGCAGTTCTTC	CASSLVYFDETGAHNEQFF
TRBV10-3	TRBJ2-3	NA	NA	TGTGCCATCAGCGGCCCGGGGATCTCACAAGATACGCAGTATTTT	CAISGPGISQDTQYF
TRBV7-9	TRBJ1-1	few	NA	TGTGCAATAAAGGCGGTCATGAACACTGAAGCTTTCTTT	CAIKAVMNTEAFF
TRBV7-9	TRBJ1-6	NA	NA	TGTTCCAGCAGCCCTTCGGGGGGAAGTAATTCACCCCTCCACTTT	CSSSPSGGSNSPLHF
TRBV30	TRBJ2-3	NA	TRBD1	TGTGCCTGGAGTGACCAGGACAGGGTTTTGTTCCATACGCAGTATTTT	CAWSDQDRVLFHTQYF
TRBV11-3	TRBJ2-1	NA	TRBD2	TGTGCCAGCAGCTTAGCCAGCGGGGTCTACAATGAGCAGTTCTTC	CASSLASGVYNEQFF
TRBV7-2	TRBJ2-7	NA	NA	TGTGCCAGCAGCTTACCCCAAACTAGTTCAGTGAACTTC	CASSLPQTSSVNF
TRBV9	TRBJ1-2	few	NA	TGTGCCAGCAGCGGAGATGGGGGGAAAGGGTTTAGCTATGGCTACACCTTC	CASSGDGGKGFSYGYTF
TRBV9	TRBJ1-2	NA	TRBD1	TGTGCCAGCAGCGAGACAGGGTTGGGTGGCTACACCTTC	CASSETGLGGYTF
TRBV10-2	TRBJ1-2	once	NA	TGCGCCAGCAGTGACGGTCGTCAGGGTAACTATGGCTACACCTTC	CASSDGRQGNYGYTF
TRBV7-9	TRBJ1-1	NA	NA	TGTGCCAGCAGCTTAACAAATAGGGGGAACACTGAAGCTTTCTTT	CASSLTNRGNTEAFF
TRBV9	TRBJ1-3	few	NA	TGTGCCAGCAGCACCTCACCTTTCAGGGACTACTCTGGAAACACCATATATTTT	CASSTSPFRDYSGNTIYF
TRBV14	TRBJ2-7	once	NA	TGTGCCAGCAGCCCCAAGGAGCAGCCACTCTACGAGCAGTACTTC	CASSPKEQPLYEQYF
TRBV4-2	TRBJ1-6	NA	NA	TGTGCCAGCAGCCAAGATCCGAGTTCTGTGTATAATTCACCCCTCCACTTT	CASSQDPSSVYNSPLHF
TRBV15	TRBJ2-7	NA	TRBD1	TGTGCCACCAGCAGAGAACAGGGGGACTACGAGCAGTACTTC	CATSREQGDYEQYF
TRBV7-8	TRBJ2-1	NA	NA	TGTGCCAGCAGCTTTGTAGGGGTCAATGAGCAGTTCTTC	CASSFVGVNEQFF
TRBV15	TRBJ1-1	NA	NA	TGTGCCACCCAGGGGCTCCAGGATGAAGCTTTCTTT	CATQGLQDEAFF
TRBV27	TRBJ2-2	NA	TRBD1	TGTGCCAGCAGTTTTTGGACAGGGGGGACCGGGGAGCTGTTTTTT	CASSFWTGGTGELFF
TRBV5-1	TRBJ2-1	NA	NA	TGCGCCAGCAGCTTCAGTGGTCTCAATGAGCAGTTCTTC	CASSFSGLNEQFF
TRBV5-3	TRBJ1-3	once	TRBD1	TGTGCCAGAAGCCCCCCGAAGGGGGCAACTGGAAACACCATATATTTT	CARSPPKGATGNTIYF
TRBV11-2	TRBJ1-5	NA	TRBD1	TGTGCCAGCAGCCCCGGGACAGGGTGGGATCAGCCCCAGCATTTT	CASSPGTGWDQPQHF
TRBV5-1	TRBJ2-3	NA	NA	TGCGCCAGCAGCTCAAGGGAGGGCACAGATACGCAGTATTTT	CASSSREGTDTQYF
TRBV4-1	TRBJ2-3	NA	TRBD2	TGCGCCAGCAGCCAGACGGCGGGGGGGCGTAGCACAGATACGCAGTATTTT	CASSQTAGGRSTDTQYF
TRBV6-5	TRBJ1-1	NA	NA	TGTGCCAGCGGCCGGTCGGGCACTGAAGCTTTCTTT	CASGRSGTEAFF
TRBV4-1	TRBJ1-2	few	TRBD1	TGCGCCAGCAGCCAAGGGGGACAGGGGGCCTTGGTTAACTATGGCTACACCTTC	CASSQGGQGALVNYGYTF
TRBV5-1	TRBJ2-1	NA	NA	TGCGCCAGCAGCTTGGTCAGGGGAGGGGCCTACAATGAGCAGTTCTTC	CASSLVRGGAYNEQFF
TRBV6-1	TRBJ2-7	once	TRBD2	TGTGCCAGCAGTGAATCGGGAGGTTTCGGAAGGGGATACGAGCAGTACTTC	CASSESGGFGRGYEQYF
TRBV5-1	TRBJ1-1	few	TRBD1	TGCGCCAGCAGCTTCCAGGGGGGCACTGAAGCTTTCTTT	CASSFQGGTEAFF
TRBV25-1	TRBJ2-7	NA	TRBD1	TGTGCCAGCAGCCCGGGACAGGACTACGAGCAGTACTTC	CASSPGQDYEQYF
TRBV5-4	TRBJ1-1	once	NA	TGTGCCAGCAGTTGGAGGGTAAGGCCGACCGGTGACCACACTGAAGCTTTCTTT	CASSWRVRPTGDHTEAFF
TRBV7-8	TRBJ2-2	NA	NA	TGTGCCAGCAGTCTAGGAGGTTTGGGGTTACCCGGGGAGCTGTTTTTT	CASSLGGLGLPGELFF